This entry concerns a single T cell receptor beta chain. This sample stems from a study of blood T cell repertoires in COVID-19. Study background: Samples came from the United States, Italy and Spain, spanning acute and convalescent COVID-19. The cDNA or gDNA used as material had been derived from T cells, B-cell-depleted T cells, or PBMCs.

Original analysis: Estimated nucleated cell counts came from reference gene primer amplification. Sequenced by immunoSEQ multiplex PCR; TCRdb stores in-frame clones only, minus some. That table is the source of V, J and clone size, and D and trimming were worked out from the DNA. This table has about 59,000 clones, 70% to 85% appearing once. The trim removed 5 bases at V and 3 bases at J, leaving 3 bases unmatched. The germline V gene has CDR1 SGHVS and CDR2 FNYEAQ. This CDR3 contains 13 residues. Sequencing was done on a sample of peripheral blood. This clonotype was obtained from a man older than 75 with acute or convalescent COVID-19. V and J are TRBV7-6 and TRBJ2-7; 8 nucleotides match TRBD1. The CDR3, as DNA: TGTGCCAGCAGCCCTGGGACAGGCTACGAGCAGTACTTC. Its protein is CASSPGTGYEQYF.